A single sample gave rise to the 20 T cell receptor beta chains below, sequenced in a study of blood T cell repertoires in COVID-19. Sequencing used immunoSEQ multiplex PCR; TCRdb keeps in-frame clones, though not all of them. The data contain tens of thousands of clones, 86% of them seen just once; the ten biggest clones take up 5.5% to 8.5%. The specimen was peripheral blood. Receptors originate from a man between 50 and 59 years old with active COVID-19.

The J gene is TRBJ2-2, the V gene TRBV5-1, with 10 bases matching TRBD2. J was trimmed by 6 bases and V by 0 bases; bases with no gene match: 8. Germline lookup yields CDR1 SGHRS and CDR2 YFSETQ. This CDR3 spans 17 amino acids. The CDR3 region has the DNA TGCGCCAGCAGCTTGGAGGCTAGCGGGAGTTGGGCCGGGGAGCTGTTTTTT. It yields the protein CASSLEASGSWAGELFF.

The J gene is TRBJ2-3, the V gene TRBV19, with 7 bases lining up with TRBD1. Germline V CDR1 and CDR2: LNHDA, SQIVND (reference sequence). J lost 2 bases, V lost 5 bases, and 16 bases had no gene match. The CDR3 consists of 18 residues. The DNA of the CDR3 is TGTGCCAGTAGTCCCGACAGGGAAGTAACTTCCAACACAGATACGCAGTATTTT. It codes for CASSPDREVTSNTDTQYF.

This clone was counted once. The chain joins TRBV7-9 to TRBJ1-2, with 9 bases aligning to TRBD1. V shed 2 bases, J shed 2 bases, and the junction held 3 bases outside the gene matches. CDR3 size: 15 residues. Germline V CDR1 and CDR2: SEHNR, FQNEAQ (reference sequence). The CDR3 coding sequence is TGTGCCAGCAGCTTACCGGACAGGGGAAACTATGGCTACACCTTC. This translates into CASSLPDRGNYGYTF.

The genes are TRBV5-1 and TRBJ1-2; 7 bases are a match to TRBD1. The germline V gene has CDR1 SGHRS and CDR2 YFSETQ. V shed 4 bases and J 14 bases; nucleotides not matched to a gene: 14. The CDR3 length is 13 residues. The DNA of the CDR3 is TGCGCCAGCAGCCCCCTTTCCGACAGGGCTAAAACCTTC. Its translation is CASSPLSDRAKTF.

The chain links TRBV5-4 to TRBJ1-6, with TRBD1 identical over 10 bases. Trimming took 3 bases from V and 1 from J; bases not matched to a gene: 7. From germline, CDR1 is SGHNT and CDR2 YYREEE (reference sequence). This CDR3 has 18 residues. CDR3 sequence reads: CASSYGQGVGSYNSPLHF. In DNA form, the CDR3 reads TGTGCCAGCAGCTACGGACAGGGGGTTGGGTCCTATAATTCACCCCTCCACTTT.

The gene calls are TRBV4-1 and TRBJ2-5; tentative D call: TRBD2 (6 bases). The CDR3 covers 15 residues. CDR1 and CDR2 from the germline V gene are MGHRA and YSYEKL. Trimming left V 0 bases short and J 4 bases short, with 12 bases between. The CDR3 here is CASSQERWGGETQYF. The CDR3, as DNA: TGCGCCAGCAGCCAAGAACGTTGGGGAGGAGAGACCCAGTACTTC.

The chain joins TRBV11-2 to TRBJ1-2; D remains ambiguous. Germline V CDR1 and CDR2: SGHAT, FQNNGV. The CDR3 covers 13 residues. The germline V and J ends were trimmed by 1 base and 4 bases, with 7 bases remaining between them. Here the CDR3 DNA reads TGTGCCAGCAGCTTAGGAGGGCCCTATGGCTACACCTTC. Protein product: CASSLGGPYGYTF.

The V call is TRBV18, the J call TRBJ1-1; D ambiguous. The CDR3 loop spans 12 amino acids. The V end lost 5 bases, the J end lost 10 bases, and 14 bases lay between the germline ends. CDR1 is KGHSH and CDR2 is LQKENI in the germline V gene. CDR3 DNA sequence: TGTGCCAGCTCATCAGGAGGGTTTGGAGCTTTCTTT. Protein: CASSSGGFGAFF.

This clone has a single count. This chain connects TRBV2 to TRBJ1-1; weak D call: TRBD1 (5 bases). Germline-derived CDR1 and CDR2 are SNHLY and FYNNEI. V was clipped by 4 bases and J by 1 base, with 13 bases between them. This CDR3 comprises 15 residues. In nucleotides, the CDR3 is TGTGCCAGCAGTGTTGACAGCCGGCGGAACACTGAAGCTTTCTTT. Translated, it gives CASSVDSRRNTEAFF.

This sequence joins TRBV5-1 and TRBJ1-1; 8 bases map to TRBD1. The V gene end was trimmed by 2 bases and the J gene end by 5 bases; junction bases not matched to a gene: 8. Germline CDR1 SGHRS, CDR2 YFSETQ. The CDR3 runs to 15 residues. The CDR3 protein is CASSLTTGVVTEAFF. CDR3 coding DNA: TGCGCCAGCAGCTTAACGACAGGGGTGGTAACTGAAGCTTTCTTT.

V usage is TRBV27 and J usage is TRBJ2-7, with 14 bases matching TRBD2. This CDR3 has 17 residues. Germline trimming cut 0 bases from V and 4 bases from J; bases unmatched to any gene: 5. Germline V lookup: CDR1 MNHEY, CDR2 SMNVEV (reference sequence). CDR3 protein: CASSLSGGLAGGYEQYF. Here the CDR3 DNA reads TGTGCCAGCAGTTTATCAGGAGGACTAGCGGGGGGATACGAGCAGTACTTC.

This clone appeared a few times. The chain is built from TRBV18 and TRBJ1-2; maybe TRBD1 (5 bases). The V gene lost 1 base and the J gene lost 7 bases, with 10 bases spanning the gap. The CDR3 is made up of 13 amino acids. Germline CDR1 KGHSH, CDR2 LQKENI. The CDR3 protein is CASSPLDNGGYTF. The CDR3 nucleotides are TGTGCCAGCTCACCACTGGACAACGGTGGCTACACCTTC. The full variable domain, completed using reference TRBV18 and TRBJ1-2, is NAGVMQNPRHLVRRRGQEARLRCSPMKGHSHVYWYRQLPEEGLKFMVYLQKENIIDESGMPKERFSAEFPKEGPSILRIQQVVRGDSAAYFCASSPLDNGGYTFGSGTRLTVV.

This chain connects TRBV12-3 or TRBV12-4 to TRBJ1-1; 7 nucleotides align to TRBD1. The CDR3 is made up of 12 amino acids. V dropped 9 bases and J dropped 3; count of bases not matched to a gene: 4. CDR3 sequence (DNA): TGTGCCAGTAGGGGGCAATACACTGAAGCTTTCTTT. Translation: CASRGQYTEAFF.

The V and J genes are TRBV6-1 and TRBJ1-6; a weak D match, TRBD1 (5 bases). The V gene's germline CDR1 is MNHNS and CDR2 SASEGT. V lost 4 bases and J 0 bases, leaving 10 bases between the germline ends. The CDR3 is 16 residues long. DNA for the CDR3: TGTGCCAGCAGTGGCCGACAGAGCTCCTATAATTCACCCCTCCACTTT. Translation: CASSGRQSSYNSPLHF.

The chain is built from TRBV5-4 and TRBJ1-1; weak D call: TRBD1 (6 bases). V dropped 2 bases and J dropped 6 bases, with 17 bases sitting between them. The CDR3 runs 15 residues. Germline-derived CDR1 and CDR2 are SGHNT and YYREEE (reference sequence). The CDR3 reads CASSLPGTYHAEAFF. DNA for the CDR3: TGTGCCAGCAGCTTACCCGGGACATATCACGCTGAAGCTTTCTTT.

The genes are TRBV19 and TRBJ1-5; 7 positions match TRBD1. This CDR3 contains 14 residues. The V gene end was trimmed by 5 bases and the J gene end by 6 bases; junction bases not matched to a gene: 7. Germline V gene lookup returns CDR1 LNHDA and CDR2 SQIVND (reference sequence). The CDR3 DNA reads as TGTGCCAGTAGTCAACAGGGGTTGGGTCAGCCCCAGCATTTT. Translated: CASSQQGLGQPQHF.

The chain links TRBV11-2 to TRBJ2-3, with D hard to call. This CDR3 comprises 11 residues. CDR1 and CDR2 (germline): SGHAT, FQNNGV. Trimming took 7 bases from V and 2 from J, leaving 4 bases between them. The CDR3 spells CASTITDTQYF. The CDR3, as DNA: TGTGCCAGCACAATCACAGATACGCAGTATTTT.

This sequence joins TRBV23-1 and TRBJ2-1, with D hard to call. TRBV23-1 is an ORF, and what it does is uncertain. V lost 3 bases to trimming and J lost 7 bases, with 7 bases between them. This CDR3 has 12 amino acids. The CDR3 is CASSHPRNEQFF. DNA of the CDR3: TGCGCCAGCAGTCACCCCCGGAATGAGCAGTTCTTC.

The chain joins TRBV7-2 to TRBJ2-3; 9 bases match TRBD2. V trimming: 3 bases; J trimming: 6 bases; junction bases outside the gene matches: 7. The CDR3 sequence is 15 residues long. Germline CDR1 is SGHTA and CDR2 is FQGNSA. The CDR3 is CASSFRLTSGDTQYF. The CDR3 coding sequence is TGTGCCAGCAGCTTCAGACTTACTAGCGGGGATACGCAGTATTTT.

The chain links TRBV20-1 to TRBJ2-5, with 8 bases fitting TRBD1. The CDR3 loop spans 16 amino acids. J gave up 3 bases and V 3 bases, and 12 bases lay outside the gene matches. The V gene's germline CDR1 is DFQATT and CDR2 SNEGSKA (reference sequence). DNA for the CDR3: TGCAGTGCTAGTAATCCTGGACAGGGACCGAAAGAGACCCAGTACTTC. The encoded protein is CSASNPGQGPKETQYF.